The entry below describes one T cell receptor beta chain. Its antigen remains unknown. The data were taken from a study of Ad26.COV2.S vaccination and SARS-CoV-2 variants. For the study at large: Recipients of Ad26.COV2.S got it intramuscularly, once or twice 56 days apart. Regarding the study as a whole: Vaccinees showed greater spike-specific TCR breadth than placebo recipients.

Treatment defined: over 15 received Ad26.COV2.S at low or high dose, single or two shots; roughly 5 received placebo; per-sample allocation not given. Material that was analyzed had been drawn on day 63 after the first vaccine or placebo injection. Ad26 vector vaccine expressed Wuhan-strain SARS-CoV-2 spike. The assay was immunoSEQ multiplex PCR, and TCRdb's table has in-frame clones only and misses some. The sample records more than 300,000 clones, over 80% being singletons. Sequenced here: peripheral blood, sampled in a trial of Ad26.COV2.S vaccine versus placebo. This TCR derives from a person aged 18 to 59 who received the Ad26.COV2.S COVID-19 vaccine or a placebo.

The CDR3 is CASSFATDTQYF. The CDR3 DNA is TGTGCCAGCAGTTTTGCGACAGATACGCAGTATTTT. This chain connects TRBV6-2 or TRBV6-3 to TRBJ2-3; D is uncertain. The germline CDR1 and CDR2 sequences are MNHEY and SVGEGT. The length of the CDR3 is 12 residues. V was shortened by 4 bases and J by 3 bases, with 5 bases between the two germline ends.